The 22 T cell receptor beta chains listed next were all sequenced from one sample in a study of blood T cell repertoires in COVID-19. Clones were read by immunoSEQ multiplex PCR, and TCRdb kept only the in-frame ones, dropping some. The sample shows under 30,000 clones, more than 70% of them seen only once. Sequenced: peripheral blood. Every receptor here comes from a man aged 80 or over with active COVID-19.

This clone was seen more than once but under ten times. V and J are TRBV9 and TRBJ1-2; D gene ambiguous. CDR1 SGDLS and CDR2 YYNGEE come from the germline V gene. CDR3 length equals 15 residues. Trimming took 4 bases from V and 5 from J, leaving 18 bases between them. This CDR3 is CASSPPGGFGYGYTF. The CDR3 coding sequence is TGTGCCAGCAGCCCCCCAGGAGGGTTCGGGTATGGCTACACCTTC.

The genes are TRBV11-3 and TRBJ2-2; 14 bases fit TRBD2. This CDR3 is 17 amino acids long. Trimming at V came to 5 bases and at J to 4 bases, leaving 6 bases not matched to a gene. Germline V gene lookup returns CDR1 SGHNT and CDR2 YENEEA. CDR3 residues: CASSNPGLAGVTGELFF. The CDR3 nucleotides are TGTGCCAGCAGCAACCCGGGACTAGCGGGGGTCACCGGGGAGCTGTTTTTT.

The rearrangement joins TRBV6-5 to TRBJ1-1; 7 bases match TRBD1. Germline loops: CDR1 MNHEY, CDR2 SVGAGI. V was pared by 6 bases and J by 4 bases, with 11 bases of the junction left unmatched. The CDR3 is 15 residues long. The CDR3 nucleotides are TGTGCCAGCAGGTCATCAGGGGGACGTTCCACTGAAGCTTTCTTT. Its protein is CASRSSGGRSTEAFF.

The chain employs TRBV9 and TRBJ2-3; D is unresolved. The CDR3 extends over 12 amino acids. V was shortened by 4 bases and J by 6 bases, with 9 bases between the two germline ends. The germline gives CDR1 SGDLS, CDR2 YYNGEE. CDR3 coding DNA: TGTGCCAGCAGCACCCGTGAGGATACGCAGTATTTT. This codes for CASSTREDTQYF.

V is TRBV4-1 and J is TRBJ2-1; 11 bases are a match to TRBD2. The CDR3 is 17 amino acids. Looked up from germline, CDR1 is MGHRA and CDR2 is YSYEKL. With 0 bases clipped from V and 10 bases from J, the junction kept 11 bases outside the gene matches. The CDR3 sequence is CASSQDWGTSGFREQFF. As DNA, the CDR3 is TGCGCCAGCAGCCAAGACTGGGGGACTAGCGGATTCCGGGAGCAGTTCTTC.

The chain links TRBV29-1 to TRBJ1-2, with D perhaps matching TRBD1 (6 bases). This CDR3 comprises 14 residues. Per germline, CDR1 SQVTM and CDR2 ANQGSEA. Trimming took off 8 bases at V and 4 bases at J, with 20 bases between the two ends. In DNA form, the CDR3 reads TGCAGCTCCGAGAGATCGACAGGCGTCTATGGCTACACCTTC. This encodes CSSERSTGVYGYTF.

This chain connects TRBV6-5 to TRBJ1-2; D is perhaps TRBD1 (5 bases). CDR3 length: 15 residues. The V end was cut by 6 bases, the J end by 0 bases, with 14 bases between. CDR1 and CDR2 from the germline V gene are MNHEY and SVGAGI. DNA for the CDR3: TGTGCCAGCAGCCGGGGGACGGGCACTAACTATGGCTACACCTTC. Protein: CASSRGTGTNYGYTF.

The chain uses TRBV4-2 and TRBJ2-3; D might be TRBD2 (5 bases). This CDR3 has 16 residues. Germline V gives CDR1 LGHNA, CDR2 YNFKEQ. Trimming stripped 0 bases from V and 2 bases from J, with 12 bases between. The CDR3 coding sequence is TGTGCCAGCAGCCAAGAATTTAAGCGGTTCACAGATACGCAGTATTTT. The encoded protein is CASSQEFKRFTDTQYF.

The chain has TRBV19 and TRBJ1-1; the D is unclear. The germline V and J ends were trimmed by 5 bases and 1 base, with 14 bases remaining between them. The CDR3 contains 15 residues. Germline CDR1 LNHDA, CDR2 SQIVND (reference sequence). CDR3 bases: TGTGCCAGTAGTCCCCCCGTAGGGAGGAACACTGAAGCTTTCTTT. Translating gives CASSPPVGRNTEAFF.

This clone was observed a handful of times. This chain links TRBV7-8 with TRBJ1-2; D gene ambiguous. With 1 base removed from V and 2 bases from J, the gap between germline ends came to 14 bases. The CDR3 extends over 16 amino acids. CDR1 and CDR2 from the germline V gene are SGHVS and FQNEAQ. This chain's CDR3 is CASSLESSFPNYGYTF. In DNA, the CDR3 is TGTGCCAGCAGCTTAGAATCTTCCTTCCCCAACTATGGCTACACCTTC.

J is TRBJ1-6 and V is TRBV6-6, with 10 bases lining up with TRBD1. CDR1 is MNHNY and CDR2 is SVGAGI in the germline V gene (reference sequence). The CDR3 runs to 17 residues. V gave up 5 bases and J gave up 4 bases; unmatched junction bases: 8. DNA for the CDR3: TGTGCCAGCAGTCCTCAGAGACAGGGGGCTTATAATTCACCCCTCCACTTT. Translated: CASSPQRQGAYNSPLHF.

The rearrangement joins TRBV9 to TRBJ1-1; 7 bases are shared with TRBD1. The CDR3 sequence is 16 residues long. The V and J ends lost 4 bases and 0 bases, in that order; junction bases with no gene match: 9. Per the germline V gene, CDR1 is SGDLS and CDR2 is YYNGEE. CDR3 residues: CASSQTRQGLNTEAFF. In DNA form, the CDR3 reads TGTGCCAGCAGCCAGACACGACAGGGTTTGAACACTGAAGCTTTCTTT.

The chain couples TRBV5-5 to TRBJ2-5, with 10 nucleotides matching TRBD2. This CDR3 has 15 amino acids. Germline trimming cut 1 base from V and 2 bases from J; bases unmatched to any gene: 2. Germline V gives CDR1 SGHKS, CDR2 YYEKEE (reference sequence). DNA for the CDR3: TGTGCCAGCAGCTTGTTTAGCGGGGGGCAAGAGACCCAGTACTTC. This encodes CASSLFSGGQETQYF.

This clone was found once. The gene calls are TRBV27 and TRBJ1-6, with D maybe TRBD1 (6 bases). V was pared by 0 bases and J by 5 bases, with 11 bases between. The CDR3 runs to 16 residues. Germline loops: CDR1 MNHEY, CDR2 SMNVEV (reference sequence). In DNA, the CDR3 is TGTGCCAGCAGTTTATCCCCGGACAGAGATAATTCACCCCTCCACTTT. This encodes CASSLSPDRDNSPLHF.

Only one count was recorded for this clone. As DNA, the CDR3 is TGTGCCAGCAGCTCCTCGGGGACTAGCGGGGGCCTTGATCAGTACTTC. Translating it yields CASSSSGTSGGLDQYF. The gene calls are TRBV5-4 and TRBJ2-7, with 14 bases fitting TRBD2. Germline values: CDR1 SGHNT, CDR2 YYREEE (reference sequence). The CDR3 spans 16 residues. V lost 3 bases to trimming and J lost 10 bases; unmatched junction nucleotides: 12.

This clone is categorized as medium-sized. CDR3 sequence: CASSLTGSTEAFF. The CDR3 DNA reads TGCGCCAGCAGCTTGACCGGGAGCACTGAAGCTTTCTTT. The chain employs TRBV5-1 and TRBJ1-1; no definite D call. The germline V gene has CDR1 SGHRS and CDR2 YFSETQ. The CDR3 totals 13 residues. V lost 1 base and J lost 4, with 8 bases in between. Complete variable domain (other parts from reference TRBV5-1 and TRBJ1-1): KAGVTQTPRYLIKTRGQQVTLSCSPISGHRSVSWYQQTPGQGLQFLFEYFSETQRNKGNFPGRFSGRQFSNSRSEMNVSTLELGDSALYLCASSLTGSTEAFFGQGTRLTVV.

The V gene is TRBV11-3, the J gene TRBJ2-5, with TRBD2 as a possible D gene (5 bases). CDR3 length equals 14 residues. V lost 5 bases to trimming and J lost 2 bases, with 12 bases between them. Germline values: CDR1 SGHNT, CDR2 YENEEA. The CDR3 region is CASSPEGIQETQYF. The CDR3 DNA follows: TGTGCCAGCAGCCCCGAGGGTATTCAAGAGACCCAGTACTTC.

This clone was recorded once. The V gene is TRBV7-7, the J gene TRBJ2-5, with 7 bases identical to TRBD1. CDR3 length equals 16 residues. V lost 5 bases and J lost 4; bases outside the gene matches: 13. CDR1 is SSHAT and CDR2 is FNYEAQ in the germline V gene (reference sequence). The CDR3 DNA reads as TGTGCCAGCAGCCTTCTTGGGGGACAGATGCTAGAGACCCAGTACTTC. Residues: CASSLLGGQMLETQYF.

The chain joins TRBV5-4 to TRBJ1-2; 8 positions match TRBD1. Per germline, CDR1 SGHNT and CDR2 YYREEE (reference sequence). The ends lost 3 bases at V and 0 bases at J; junction bases unmatched: 4. This CDR3 has 15 residues. The CDR3 reads CASSSGTGPNYGYTF. The CDR3 nucleotides read TGTGCCAGCAGCTCCGGGACAGGACCTAACTATGGCTACACCTTC.

The V and J genes are TRBV5-4 and TRBJ2-5; TRBD2 matches 7 bases. V shed 2 bases and J 1 base; nucleotides not matched to a gene: 11. Germline CDR1 reads SGHNT; CDR2 reads YYREEE (reference sequence). The CDR3 runs 17 residues. CDR3 in amino acids: CASSFPRAGLVQETQYF. In DNA, the CDR3 is TGTGCCAGCAGCTTTCCGCGAGCGGGGTTGGTCCAAGAGACCCAGTACTTC.

This sequence joins TRBV14 and TRBJ1-1; D not certain. V was cut by 1 base and J by 1 base, with 16 bases left in between. The CDR3 covers 17 residues. CDR1 is SGHDN and CDR2 is FVKESK in the germline V gene. Here the CDR3 reads CASSQGAAWVRNTEAFF. CDR3 sequence (DNA): TGTGCCAGCAGCCAAGGGGCAGCTTGGGTTAGGAACACTGAAGCTTTCTTT. The whole variable domain, filled in from reference TRBV14 and TRBJ1-1, reads EAGVTQFPSHSVIEKGQTVTLRCDPISGHDNLYWYRRVMGKEIKFLLHFVKESKQDESGMPNNRFLAERTGGTYSTLKVQPAELEDSGVYFCASSQGAAWVRNTEAFFGQGTRLTVV.

A few counts support this clone. This rearrangement joins TRBV5-1 to TRBJ2-7, with 7 bases matching TRBD1. The CDR3 extends over 13 amino acids. The trim removed 2 bases at V and 4 bases at J, leaving 3 bases unmatched. Germline V CDR1 and CDR2: SGHRS, YFSETQ. The CDR3: CASSFDREYEQYF. The CDR3 DNA reads as TGCGCCAGCAGCTTTGACAGGGAATACGAGCAGTACTTC.